This T cell receptor beta chain was recorded in a study of T cell responses to AZD1222 COVID-19 vaccine (dated by TCRdb to about 2021). Concerning the study at large: A total of about 230 trial participants underwent TCR sequencing, of whom 207 received two doses of AZD1222 and approximately 25 received two doses of the MenACWY control vaccine. Enrollment into the trials was organized by age into subgroups of 18-55, 56-69 and 70-plus years, and those subgroups contained roughly 150, 30 and 60 TCR-sequenced participants, respectively.

The meaning of the sample's time point label: baseline before first vaccination. The treatment or condition label for this specimen denotes: meningococcal conjugate vaccine given as trial control. The vaccinee samples were drawn from two UK trials, COV001 and COV002, one of which was a single-blind randomized controlled phase 2/3 trial testing AZD1222 (ChAdOx1 nCoV-19) in healthy adults. For TCRbeta chain sequencing, PBMC samples from trial participants were taken at day 0 and at day 28 after the second dose. The CDR3 regions of human TCRbeta chains were subjected to immunosequencing. On the study's bioinformatics: Repertoire TCRs were checked for matches against a reference library of SARS-CoV-2-specific TCRs that had been generated using the MIRA antigen-specificity platform. Breadth was defined as the fraction of unique TCRs that were SARS-CoV-2-associated, and depth was defined as the fraction of total T cells that were SARS-CoV-2-associated. Using the MIRA data, each spike-specific TCR was assigned both to the spike region to which the TCR was reactive and to a CD4 or CD8 class. Log10-transformed breadth and depth values were compared by one-way ANOVA with Sidak's multiple comparisons tests. The table was pulled from immuneACCESS by TCRdb, which kept in-frame rearrangements only. Such tables lose some clones; where checked, under half of the loss comes from unresolved V genes, and the rest has no known cause. The V and J calls and clone size were taken over from that table, and D and trimming were inferred from the DNA. The sample includes 52,000 or so clones, with more than 80% observed a single time. Clones ranked in the top ten supply about 21% of the sample.

Summary of the overall study and its limitations: A significant rise in spike-specific TCR breadth and depth was observed after two AZD1222 doses relative to day 0 and relative to MenACWY recipients. Because no day 14 peak-response samples were available, the repertoires could be characterized only after the peak T cell response. Only five or six AZD1222 recipients were SARS-CoV-2 seropositive at baseline, limiting conclusions about previously exposed vaccinees. The whole spike protein was spanned by vaccine-associated CD4 TCRs, and dominant responses were seen in regions 160-218 and 743-854. Participants were mostly white British and included more females than males, and it was suggested by the authors that clonal diversity may have been underestimated. Epitopes outside the regions mutated in the B.1.351 and B.1.1.7 variants were reportedly recognized by nearly half of the unique spike-specific TCRs. The 56-69-year group was small, and its depth increase did not reach significance, likely because of low power.

This clone occurred once. What antigen it recognizes has not been identified. No base quality information exists; no much larger clone differs at one position. Via the germline V gene, CDR1 is KGHSH and CDR2 LQKENI. Between the V and J ends, shortened by 5 bases and 0 bases respectively, the junction contains 11 bases. The CDR3 numbers 15 residues from cysteine through phenylalanine. The read is trimmed to its CDR3 DNA, 45 bases read in frame from base 1. This TCR was sampled from an adult in good health. The receptor chain draws on TRBV18 and TRBJ1-3; a weak D assignment points to TRBD1 (5 bases agree). Source: peripheral blood, taken on day 0 of MenACWY control vaccination. The CDR3 corresponds to CASSSREASGNTIYF. The nucleotides are TGTGCCAGCTCAAGCAGGGAAGCCTCTGGAAACACCATATATTTT.